Listed below are T cell receptor beta chains from one sample, sequenced in a study of technical replicates of blood from a few donors. Generated by immunoSEQ multiplex PCR, the TCRdb table keeps only in-frame clones and is missing some. Of about 53,000 clones listed, around 84% are singletons. Material: PBMCs. These receptors all come from a human donor in good health. Some clones in this sample may be carry-over from other donors' samples. The CDR3 runs from the conserved cysteine through the conserved F or W. The order of the fields is CDR3 protein, CDR3 DNA, V gene, J gene, clone size, CDR3 length, D gene. The D gene is left open where the match is weak. The listing skips clone size in some rows; elsewhere it reads once, few, many or a size class.

cdr3_aa: CASSPSRGPYEQYF; cdr3_nt: TGTGCCAGCAGCCCTTCCAGGGGGCCCTACGAGCAGTACTTC; v_call: TRBV7-9; j_call: TRBJ2-7; clone_size: .; cdr3_length: 14; d_call: TRBD1
cdr3_aa: CASSQEGTSDNEQFF; cdr3_nt: TGCGCCAGCAGCCAAGAGGGGACTAGCGACAATGAGCAGTTCTTC; v_call: TRBV4-3; j_call: TRBJ2-1; clone_size: few; cdr3_length: 15; d_call: TRBD2
cdr3_aa: CASSPWTGRLENEQYF; cdr3_nt: TGTGCCAGCTCACCTTGGACAGGACGCCTAGAAAACGAGCAGTACTTC; v_call: TRBV18; j_call: TRBJ2-7; clone_size: .; cdr3_length: 16; d_call: TRBD1
cdr3_aa: CASSDLRGVDTEAFF; cdr3_nt: TGTGCCAGCAGCGACCTCAGGGGGGTGGACACTGAAGCTTTCTTT; v_call: TRBV9; j_call: TRBJ1-1; clone_size: .; cdr3_length: 15; d_call: TRBD1
cdr3_aa: CASTGGSTDTQYF; cdr3_nt: TGTGCCAGCACGGGGGGTAGCACAGATACGCAGTATTTT; v_call: TRBV6-6; j_call: TRBJ2-3; clone_size: .; cdr3_length: 13; d_call: TRBD2
cdr3_aa: CASSQKTSGAGTQYF; cdr3_nt: TGCGCCAGCAGCCAAAAAACTAGCGGGGCAGGCACGCAGTATTTT; v_call: TRBV4-3; j_call: TRBJ2-3; clone_size: .; cdr3_length: 15; d_call: TRBD2
cdr3_aa: CASRREISSNQPQHF; cdr3_nt: TGTGCCAGCAGAAGGGAGATTAGTAGTAATCAGCCCCAGCATTTT; v_call: TRBV6-6; j_call: TRBJ1-5; clone_size: .; cdr3_length: 15; d_call: .
cdr3_aa: CASSSWRGVQETQYF; cdr3_nt: TGTGCCAGCAGTTCGTGGAGGGGCGTACAAGAGACCCAGTACTTC; v_call: TRBV6-5; j_call: TRBJ2-5; clone_size: .; cdr3_length: 15; d_call: .
cdr3_aa: CASSGDRGLTGELFF; cdr3_nt: TGTGCCAGCAGCGGCGACAGGGGCCTCACCGGGGAGCTGTTTTTT; v_call: TRBV7-2; j_call: TRBJ2-2; clone_size: .; cdr3_length: 15; d_call: TRBD1
cdr3_aa: CASTRGGQQAEAFF; cdr3_nt: TGCGCCAGCACCCGGGGGGGTCAACAGGCTGAAGCTTTCTTT; v_call: TRBV5-1; j_call: TRBJ1-1; clone_size: .; cdr3_length: 14; d_call: .
cdr3_aa: CASSLTSGAAQYF; cdr3_nt: TGTGCCAGCAGCTTGACTAGCGGGGCGGCCCAGTACTTC; v_call: TRBV7-2; j_call: TRBJ2-5; clone_size: .; cdr3_length: 13; d_call: TRBD2
cdr3_aa: CASSFVAGTGANVLTF; cdr3_nt: TGTGCCAGCAGCTTCGTAGCGGGAACCGGGGCCAACGTCCTGACTTTC; v_call: TRBV5-4; j_call: TRBJ2-6; clone_size: .; cdr3_length: 16; d_call: TRBD2
cdr3_aa: CAWSVLGRETQYF; cdr3_nt: TGTGCCTGGAGTGTACTAGGGAGGGAGACCCAGTACTTC; v_call: TRBV30; j_call: TRBJ2-5; clone_size: .; cdr3_length: 13; d_call: .
cdr3_aa: CASSLAGGGSYEQYF; cdr3_nt: TGTGCCAGCAGCTTAGCGGGTGGCGGATCCTACGAGCAGTACTTC; v_call: TRBV7-2; j_call: TRBJ2-7; clone_size: .; cdr3_length: 15; d_call: .
cdr3_aa: CASGGSPSFTDTQYF; cdr3_nt: TGCGCCAGCGGGGGGTCTCCGAGCTTCACAGATACGCAGTATTTT; v_call: TRBV5-1; j_call: TRBJ2-3; clone_size: .; cdr3_length: 15; d_call: .
cdr3_aa: CASTREGAYEQYF; cdr3_nt: TGTGCCAGCACCCGGGAGGGCGCCTACGAGCAGTACTTC; v_call: TRBV7-8; j_call: TRBJ2-7; clone_size: .; cdr3_length: 13; d_call: TRBD2